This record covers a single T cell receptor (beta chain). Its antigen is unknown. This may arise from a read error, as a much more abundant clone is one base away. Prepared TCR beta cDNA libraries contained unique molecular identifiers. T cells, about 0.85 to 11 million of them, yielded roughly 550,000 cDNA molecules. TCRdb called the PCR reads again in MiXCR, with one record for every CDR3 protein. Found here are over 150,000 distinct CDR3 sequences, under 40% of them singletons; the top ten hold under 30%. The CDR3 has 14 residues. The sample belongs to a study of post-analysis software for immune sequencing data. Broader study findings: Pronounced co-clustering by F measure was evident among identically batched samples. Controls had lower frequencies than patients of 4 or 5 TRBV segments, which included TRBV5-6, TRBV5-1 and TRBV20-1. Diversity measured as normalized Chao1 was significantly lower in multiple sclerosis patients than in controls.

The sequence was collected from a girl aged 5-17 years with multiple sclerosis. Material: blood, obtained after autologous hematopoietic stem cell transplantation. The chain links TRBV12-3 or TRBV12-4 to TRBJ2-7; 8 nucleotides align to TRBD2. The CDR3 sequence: CDSSLSGRGYEQYF. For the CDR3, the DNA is TGTGACAGCAGTTTGTCCGGGAGGGGATACGAGCAGTACTTC.